A selection of T cell receptor beta chains follows, all from one sample in a study of cytomegalovirus exposure and HLA in healthy donors. Generated by immunoSEQ multiplex PCR, the TCRdb table keeps only in-frame clones and is missing some. The sample consists of 130,000 to 150,000 clones, about four fifths of them appearing once. Material: PBMCs. Source of these receptors: a man aged 40-50 years in good health and CMV-seropositive. CDR3s include the opening cysteine and the closing phenylalanine or tryptophan. The D gene is left open where the match is weak. Clone size is stated in some rows and not others, as once, few, many or a class when expanded.

>TRBD1|TRBJ2-7|TRBV7-7|NA
TGTGCTAGCAGCATCGGGACAGGGGGTTCCTACGAGCAGTACTTC
CASSIGTGGSYEQYF
>NA|TRBJ1-2|TRBV11-2|NA
TGTGCCAGCAGCTTAGATCAGGGCAGGCTTAAGGTCTATGGCTACACCTTC
CASSLDQGRLKVYGYTF
>TRBD1|TRBJ1-1|TRBV11-3|NA
TGTGCCAGCAGCCCCCAGGGGGCCAACACTGAAGCTTTCTTT
CASSPQGANTEAFF
>NA|TRBJ2-5|TRBV7-9|few
TGTGCCAGCAGCCTATTTACCGGGAGATTAGAGACCCAGTACTTC
CASSLFTGRLETQYF
>NA|TRBJ1-3|TRBV6-1|few
TGTGCCAGCAGACAGAGCTCTGGAAACACCATATATTTT
CASRQSSGNTIYF
>TRBD1|TRBJ1-2|TRBV5-4|few
TGTGCCAGCAGGGCGAGACCAGGGGGGTACACCTTC
CASRARPGGYTF
>TRBD2|TRBJ2-7|TRBV29-1|NA
TGCAGCGTCCTTTGGGTGCGGGAGAGCTCCTACGAGCAGTACTTC
CSVLWVRESSYEQYF
>TRBD2|TRBJ2-2|TRBV9|NA
TGTGCCAGCAGCGCGAATAGCGGGGGGGCCGGCACCGGGGAGCTGTTTTTT
CASSANSGGAGTGELFF
>NA|TRBJ1-5|TRBV9|once
TGTGCCAGCAGCCTTGAGGGTAGCAATCAGCCCCAGCATTTT
CASSLEGSNQPQHF
>NA|TRBJ1-2|TRBV5-5|NA
TGTGCCAGCAGTAGGACAGAAACTAACTATGGCTACACCTTC
CASSRTETNYGYTF
>NA|TRBJ1-6|TRBV5-1|NA
TGCGCCAGCAGCATACAGGGAAACTATAATTCACCCCTCCACTTT
CASSIQGNYNSPLHF
>TRBD1|TRBJ2-4|TRBV10-3|NA
TGTGCCACTGGGGACAGCGGCGTAAGCATTCAGTACTTC
CATGDSGVSIQYF
>TRBD1|TRBJ1-2|TRBV5-5|NA
TGTGCCAGCAGCTTAGGGGGCAGCAACTATGGCTACACCTTC
CASSLGGSNYGYTF
>NA|TRBJ2-7|TRBV18|NA
TGTGCCAGCTCACCACAGGAGTACGAGCAGTACTTC
CASSPQEYEQYF
>NA|TRBJ2-1|TRBV5-1|NA
TGCGCCAGCAGCCTGAGGTCCCCGACTAGTTACAATGAGCAGTTCTTC
CASSLRSPTSYNEQFF
>NA|TRBJ1-1|TRBV7-3|NA
TGTGCCAGCAGCGCACACCCGCACACTGAAGCTTTCTTT
CASSAHPHTEAFF
>NA|TRBJ1-1|TRBV6-5|NA
TGTGCCAGCAGTTACGAGTCAGGGATGAACACTGAAGCTTTCTTT
CASSYESGMNTEAFF
>TRBD2|TRBJ2-7|TRBV5-4|NA
TGTGCCAGCAGCTTGGATTACGGGAGGGCCCTCGGGAACGAGCAGTACTTC
CASSLDYGRALGNEQYF
>TRBD2|TRBJ2-3|TRBV14|NA
TGTGCCAGCAGCCAAGGACGGGGGGTAGGGACAGATACGCAGTATTTT
CASSQGRGVGTDTQYF
>TRBD1|TRBJ2-7|TRBV7-6|NA
TGTGCCAGCAGCTTAGCGGCCGGGACAGGGACCCACGAGCAGTACTTC
CASSLAAGTGTHEQYF
>TRBD1|TRBJ1-6|TRBV5-6|once
TGTGCCAGCAGCTTGGGGACAGGGGGATCACCCCTCCACTTT
CASSLGTGGSPLHF
>TRBD1|TRBJ1-4|TRBV6-5|NA
TGTGCCAGCAGTTACGGCAGGGGGCGAACTAATAAAAAACTGTTTTTT
CASSYGRGRTNKKLFF
>TRBD1|TRBJ2-5|TRBV6-5|NA
TGTGCCAGCAGTTTCCGGACAGGGGTGCGGGAGCAGTACTTC
CASSFRTGVREQYF
>NA|TRBJ1-3|TRBV5-1|NA
NA
CASSLVGAFFGNTIYF
>NA|TRBJ1-2|TRBV10-3|NA
TGTGCCATCAGTGTGGGGGGGGACTATGGCTACACCTTC
CAISVGGDYGYTF
>NA|TRBJ2-3|TRBV7-9|once
TGTTCCAGCAGCCGAGATTCTAGCACAGATACGCAGTATTTT
CSSSRDSSTDTQYF
>TRBD1|TRBJ1-6|TRBV14|once
TGTGCCAGCAGCCAGACCTTGGGACAGGGGACACCCCTCCACTTT
CASSQTLGQGTPLHF
>NA|TRBJ1-1|TRBV29-1|NA
TGCAGCGCTACGGGACAAGCGAACACTGAAGCTTTCTTT
CSATGQANTEAFF
>TRBD1|TRBJ1-5|TRBV6-1|NA
TGTGCCAGCGCGTTGGACAGGGGCTCCGGACAGCCCCAGCATTTT
CASALDRGSGQPQHF
>TRBD1|TRBJ2-3|TRBV5-4|NA
TGTGCCAGCAGCCGCGGACAGGGGGCCTACACAGATACGCAGTATTTT
CASSRGQGAYTDTQYF
>TRBD2|TRBJ2-1|TRBV7-3|few
TGTGCCAGCAGCTTTGAAAGCGGGAGGGTCTTGGATGAGCAGTTCTTC
CASSFESGRVLDEQFF
>NA|TRBJ1-2|TRBV6-1|few
TGTGCCAGTCGGGGGGGGGCGCGGGTCTATGGCTACACCTTC
CASRGGARVYGYTF
>NA|TRBJ2-7|TRBV7-8|NA
TGTGCCAGCAGCTTAGGGGGAACCGGGACATCCTACGAGCAGTACTTC
CASSLGGTGTSYEQYF
>NA|TRBJ1-2|TRBV20-1|NA
TGCAGTGCTACAGGGTGGGTGGGCTACACCTTC
CSATGWVGYTF
>TRBD1|TRBJ1-1|TRBV6-1|NA
TGTGCCAGCAGTGGGGGACAGGGATGGGACACTGAAGCTTTCTTT
CASSGGQGWDTEAFF
>TRBD2|TRBJ2-1|TRBV6-4|NA
TGTGCCAGCAGTGTGCTAGCGGGGGCTCAAGAGCAGTTCTTC
CASSVLAGAQEQFF
>NA|TRBJ2-1|TRBV6-1|NA
TGTGCCAGCAGGGTAGTCGGGGGGACACTTGGGCAGTTCTTC
CASRVVGGTLGQFF
>NA|TRBJ1-1|TRBV5-4|NA
TGTGCCAGCAGCTTCGGTCGGAACACTGAAGCTTTCTTT
CASSFGRNTEAFF
>NA|TRBJ2-1|TRBV12-5|NA
TGTGCTAGTGGGGGGGGGCTGTTCAATGAGCAGTTCTTC
CASGGGLFNEQFF
>NA|TRBJ1-2|TRBV30|NA
TGTGCCTGGAGTATCTTCAGAGGGACATCGGAGAGGATTAACTATGGCTACACCTTC
CAWSIFRGTSERINYGYTF
>NA|TRBJ2-7|TRBV9|NA
TGTGCCAGCAGCGTAGTAGGTTCTAGCTCCTACGAGCAGTACTTC
CASSVVGSSSYEQYF
>NA|TRBJ1-5|TRBV2|NA
TGTGCCAGCAGTCCTTCCGAGAGTCAGCCCCAGCATTTT
CASSPSESQPQHF
>NA|TRBJ2-2|TRBV7-7|NA
TGTGCCAGCAGCCAACAGGCTACCGGGGAGCTGTTTTTT
CASSQQATGELFF
>NA|TRBJ2-7|TRBV18|NA
TGTGCCAGCTCACCACCGGCGGGGCCTTACGAGCAGTACTTC
CASSPPAGPYEQYF
>TRBD1|TRBJ2-5|TRBV15|NA
TGTGCCACCAGCAGACCGGGGGGACAGGGTCAAGAGACCCAGTACTTC
CATSRPGGQGQETQYF
>NA|TRBJ2-7|TRBV27|NA
TGTGCCAGCAGCCTAGACAGGCCTGCGTCCCCCTACGAGCAGTACTTC
CASSLDRPASPYEQYF
>NA|TRBJ1-1|TRBV7-2|NA
TGTGCCAGCAGCCCGGGGGGTGTGAACACTGAAGCTTTCTTT
CASSPGGVNTEAFF
>TRBD1|TRBJ1-1|TRBV6-5|NA
TGTGCCAGCAGGCGCGACAGGGGGGGGAACACTGAAGCTTTCTTT
CASRRDRGGNTEAFF
>TRBD1|TRBJ1-4|TRBV6-5|NA
TGTGCCAGCAGTAAGGGACAGATAACTAATGAAAAACTGTTTTTT
CASSKGQITNEKLFF
>TRBD1|TRBJ1-2|TRBV29-1|NA
TGCAGCGCTTGGGACAGCGCTAACTATGGCTACACCTTC
CSAWDSANYGYTF
>NA|TRBJ2-7|TRBV11-2|NA
TGTGCCAGCAGCTTACTCTACCGGGGAGCACGCTCCTACGAGCAGTACTTC
CASSLLYRGARSYEQYF
>NA|TRBJ2-7|TRBV19|NA
TGTGCCAGTAGTATAATGGGCCGCGAGCAGTACTTC
CASSIMGREQYF
>NA|TRBJ2-3|TRBV14|few
TGTGCCAGCAGCCAAGATTTCGGTTTTGGAGGGTACCGCACAGATACGCAGTATTTT
CASSQDFGFGGYRTDTQYF